A selection of T cell receptor beta chains follows, all from one sample in a study of cytomegalovirus exposure and HLA in healthy donors. Measured with immunoSEQ multiplex PCR; TCRdb has only the in-frame clones, and not every one. There are a few hundred thousand clones in the sample; around 80% occur only once, and about 14% lies in the top ten. The material sequenced was PBMCs. Receptor source: a woman aged 30 to 39 in good health and CMV-seropositive. Each CDR3 is given with its conserved first and last residue. The order of the fields is J gene, V gene, CDR3 length, D gene, clone size, CDR3 protein, CDR3 DNA. D genes are given only for firm matches. Rows give clone size only sometimes, using once, few, many, or a class for an expanded clone.

j_call: TRBJ1-5
v_call: TRBV28
cdr3_length: 14
d_call: TRBD1
clone_size: .
cdr3_aa: CASSRGQGNQPQHF
cdr3_nt: TGTGCCAGCAGTCGCGGACAGGGGAATCAGCCCCAGCATTTT

j_call: TRBJ1-2
v_call: TRBV30
cdr3_length: 13
d_call: .
clone_size: .
cdr3_aa: CAWTRGGLLGYTF
cdr3_nt: TGTGCCTGGACGCGGGGGGGGCTTCTGGGCTACACCTTC

j_call: TRBJ1-1
v_call: TRBV7-6
cdr3_length: 12
d_call: .
clone_size: .
cdr3_aa: CASRRIGGEAFF
cdr3_nt: TGTGCCAGCAGGCGCATAGGGGGTGAAGCTTTCTTT

j_call: TRBJ2-5
v_call: TRBV4-1
cdr3_length: 16
d_call: .
clone_size: few
cdr3_aa: CASSQDSQGPGETQYF
cdr3_nt: TGCGCCAGCAGCCAAGATTCGCAGGGCCCCGGAGAGACCCAGTACTTC

j_call: TRBJ2-3
v_call: TRBV19
cdr3_length: 12
d_call: .
clone_size: .
cdr3_aa: CAITGNTDTQYF
cdr3_nt: TGTGCCATCACGGGGAACACAGATACGCAGTATTTT

j_call: TRBJ1-2
v_call: TRBV2
cdr3_length: 14
d_call: .
clone_size: .
cdr3_aa: CASSDRVRKYGYTF
cdr3_nt: TGTGCCAGCAGTGACAGGGTCAGAAAGTATGGCTACACCTTC

j_call: TRBJ1-3
v_call: TRBV6-5
cdr3_length: 16
d_call: .
clone_size: once
cdr3_aa: CASSYEGFASGNTIYF
cdr3_nt: TGTGCCAGCAGTTACGAGGGGTTCGCCTCTGGAAACACCATATATTTT

j_call: TRBJ2-6
v_call: TRBV7-9
cdr3_length: 13
d_call: .
clone_size: once
cdr3_aa: CASSLRGANVLTF
cdr3_nt: TGTGCCAGCAGCTTACGAGGGGCCAACGTCCTGACTTTC

j_call: TRBJ1-2
v_call: TRBV28
cdr3_length: 12
d_call: .
clone_size: .
cdr3_aa: CASRGLDYGYTF
cdr3_nt: TGTGCCAGCAGGGGGCTTGATTATGGCTACACCTTC

j_call: TRBJ1-1
v_call: TRBV29-1
cdr3_length: 18
d_call: .
clone_size: .
cdr3_aa: CSVQGRGAGTGGDTEAFF
cdr3_nt: TGCAGCGTCCAGGGAAGAGGGGCCGGAACCGGGGGGGACACTGAAGCTTTCTTT

j_call: TRBJ1-2
v_call: TRBV7-9
cdr3_length: 16
d_call: .
clone_size: few
cdr3_aa: CASSSLERTANYGYTF
cdr3_nt: TGTGCCAGCAGCTCCCTGGAGAGAACAGCTAACTATGGCTACACCTTC

j_call: TRBJ2-7
v_call: TRBV27
cdr3_length: 13
d_call: TRBD1
clone_size: .
cdr3_aa: CASGTGTGYEQYF
cdr3_nt: TGTGCCAGCGGTACCGGGACAGGGTACGAGCAGTACTTC

j_call: TRBJ1-2
v_call: TRBV9
cdr3_length: 14
d_call: .
clone_size: .
cdr3_aa: CASSVDKRERGYTF
cdr3_nt: TGTGCCAGCAGCGTAGATAAAAGGGAGAGGGGCTACACCTTC

j_call: TRBJ2-1
v_call: TRBV15
cdr3_length: 12
d_call: .
clone_size: .
cdr3_aa: CATSRSSNEQFF
cdr3_nt: TGTGCCACCAGCAGGTCCAGCAATGAGCAGTTCTTC

j_call: TRBJ2-1
v_call: TRBV4-1
cdr3_length: 16
d_call: .
clone_size: .
cdr3_aa: CASSQEGAGTNNEQFF
cdr3_nt: TGCGCCAGCAGCCAAGAAGGAGCGGGTACGAACAATGAGCAGTTCTTC

j_call: TRBJ2-3
v_call: TRBV9
cdr3_length: 14
d_call: TRBD2
clone_size: once
cdr3_aa: CASSVVLAGGTQYF
cdr3_nt: TGTGCCAGCAGCGTAGTTCTAGCGGGAGGTACGCAGTATTTT

j_call: TRBJ2-1
v_call: TRBV18
cdr3_length: 13
d_call: .
clone_size: .
cdr3_aa: CASSPASNNEQFF
cdr3_nt: TGTGCCAGCTCACCAGCGAGCAACAATGAGCAGTTCTTC

j_call: TRBJ2-5
v_call: TRBV4-1
cdr3_length: 12
d_call: .
clone_size: once
cdr3_aa: CASSLSGETQYF
cdr3_nt: TGCGCCAGCAGCCTGTCCGGGGAGACCCAGTACTTC

j_call: TRBJ2-7
v_call: TRBV6-1
cdr3_length: 21
d_call: .
clone_size: .
cdr3_aa: CASSEVSGWVSFGPLYYEQYF
cdr3_nt: TGTGCCAGCAGTGAAGTATCTGGTTGGGTGTCCTTTGGGCCTTTATACTACGAGCAGTACTTC

j_call: TRBJ1-3
v_call: TRBV18
cdr3_length: 15
d_call: .
clone_size: .
cdr3_aa: CASSPNRGVGNTIYF
cdr3_nt: TGTGCCAGCTCACCAAATCGGGGCGTTGGAAACACCATATATTTT

j_call: TRBJ1-5
v_call: TRBV28
cdr3_length: 16
d_call: .
clone_size: .
cdr3_aa: CASRSRHLGSNQPQHF
cdr3_nt: TGTGCCAGCAGGAGTCGACATCTCGGTAGCAATCAGCCCCAGCATTTT

j_call: TRBJ2-7
v_call: TRBV5-1
cdr3_length: 14
d_call: .
clone_size: once
cdr3_aa: CASSLGTQGLEQYF
cdr3_nt: TGCGCCAGCAGCTTGGGGACTCAGGGGCTCGAGCAGTACTTC

j_call: TRBJ2-7
v_call: TRBV11-3
cdr3_length: 13
d_call: TRBD1
clone_size: .
cdr3_aa: CASSSRDSYEQYF
cdr3_nt: TGTGCCAGCAGCTCTCGGGACAGCTACGAGCAGTACTTC

j_call: TRBJ2-7
v_call: TRBV18
cdr3_length: 16
d_call: TRBD2
clone_size: .
cdr3_aa: CASSLMSGDPSYEQYF
cdr3_nt: TGTGCCAGCTCACTCATGAGCGGGGACCCCTCCTACGAGCAGTACTTC

j_call: TRBJ2-1
v_call: TRBV30
cdr3_length: 13
d_call: .
clone_size: .
cdr3_aa: CAWSATRLNEQFF
cdr3_nt: TGTGCCTGGAGTGCTACTAGACTCAATGAGCAGTTCTTC

j_call: TRBJ2-2
v_call: TRBV9
cdr3_length: 14
d_call: .
clone_size: few
cdr3_aa: CASSQFANTGELFF
cdr3_nt: TGTGCCAGCAGCCAATTCGCGAACACCGGGGAGCTGTTTTTT

j_call: TRBJ1-1
v_call: TRBV5-1
cdr3_length: 14
d_call: .
clone_size: .
cdr3_aa: CASSLVGQLYEAFF
cdr3_nt: TGCGCCAGCAGCTTGGTTGGACAGCTCTATGAAGCTTTCTTT

j_call: TRBJ1-1
v_call: TRBV5-1
cdr3_length: 11
d_call: .
clone_size: .
cdr3_aa: CASSLGGVAFF
cdr3_nt: TGCGCCAGCAGCTTGGGGGGTGTAGCTTTCTTT

j_call: TRBJ2-5
v_call: TRBV18
cdr3_length: 16
d_call: TRBD1
clone_size: .
cdr3_aa: CASSLVGTGGQETQYF
cdr3_nt: TGTGCCAGCTCACTCGTCGGGACAGGGGGTCAAGAGACCCAGTACTTC

j_call: TRBJ2-1
v_call: TRBV7-3
cdr3_length: 15
d_call: TRBD1
clone_size: .
cdr3_aa: CASSGQDSSYNEQFF
cdr3_nt: TGTGCCAGCAGCGGACAGGACAGCTCCTACAATGAGCAGTTCTTC

j_call: TRBJ2-7
v_call: TRBV29-1
cdr3_length: 13
d_call: .
clone_size: .
cdr3_aa: CSVRGLYSYEQYF
cdr3_nt: TGCAGCGTCCGGGGACTGTACTCCTACGAGCAGTACTTC

j_call: TRBJ2-7
v_call: TRBV7-3
cdr3_length: 13
d_call: .
clone_size: .
cdr3_aa: CASSSASSYEQYF
cdr3_nt: TGTGCCAGCAGCTCGGCCAGCTCCTACGAGCAGTACTTC

j_call: TRBJ2-6
v_call: TRBV28
cdr3_length: 15
d_call: .
clone_size: .
cdr3_aa: CASSKVTVGANVLTF
cdr3_nt: TGTGCCAGCAGTAAGGTTACAGTTGGGGCCAACGTCCTGACTTTC

j_call: TRBJ2-1
v_call: TRBV5-5
cdr3_length: 15
d_call: .
clone_size: .
cdr3_aa: CASSTRGAQENEQFF
cdr3_nt: TGTGCCAGCAGTACGAGGGGGGCGCAGGAAAATGAGCAGTTCTTC

j_call: TRBJ1-2
v_call: TRBV7-9
cdr3_length: 13
d_call: .
clone_size: .
cdr3_aa: CASSPGQIYGYTF
cdr3_nt: TGTGCCAGCAGCCCCGGACAGATCTATGGCTACACCTTC

j_call: TRBJ2-7
v_call: TRBV27
cdr3_length: 13
d_call: TRBD1
clone_size: .
cdr3_aa: CASSLAGGAEQYF
cdr3_nt: TGTGCCAGCAGTTTAGCAGGGGGCGCCGAGCAGTACTTC

j_call: TRBJ2-1
v_call: TRBV7-6
cdr3_length: 14
d_call: .
clone_size: .
cdr3_aa: CASSLARGTNEQFF
cdr3_nt: TGTGCCAGCAGCTTAGCTCGGGGGACCAATGAGCAGTTCTTC

j_call: TRBJ2-7
v_call: TRBV11-2
cdr3_length: 13
d_call: TRBD1
clone_size: .
cdr3_aa: CASSLTGVGEQYF
cdr3_nt: TGTGCCAGCAGCTTAACAGGGGTGGGTGAGCAGTACTTC

j_call: TRBJ2-3
v_call: TRBV28
cdr3_length: 11
d_call: .
clone_size: .
cdr3_aa: CASTTPDTQYF
cdr3_nt: TGTGCCAGCACCACTCCAGATACGCAGTATTTT

j_call: TRBJ1-5
v_call: TRBV7-2
cdr3_length: 14
d_call: .
clone_size: .
cdr3_aa: CASTKGLTNQPQHF
cdr3_nt: TGTGCCAGCACCAAGGGACTTACAAATCAGCCCCAGCATTTT

j_call: TRBJ2-1
v_call: TRBV7-6
cdr3_length: 12
d_call: .
clone_size: .
cdr3_aa: CASSFQGNEQFF
cdr3_nt: TGTGCCAGCAGCTTCCAGGGTAATGAGCAGTTCTTC

j_call: TRBJ2-1
v_call: TRBV27
cdr3_length: 11
d_call: .
clone_size: .
cdr3_aa: CASSRVGEQFF
cdr3_nt: TGTGCCAGCAGCAGAGTCGGTGAGCAGTTCTTC

j_call: TRBJ2-1
v_call: TRBV2
cdr3_length: 12
d_call: .
clone_size: few
cdr3_aa: CASSDRFNEQFF
cdr3_nt: TGTGCCAGCAGTGATCGTTTCAATGAGCAGTTCTTC

j_call: TRBJ1-1
v_call: TRBV29-1
cdr3_length: 13
d_call: TRBD1
clone_size: .
cdr3_aa: CSAYGQGQTEAFF
cdr3_nt: TGCAGCGCCTACGGACAGGGACAGACTGAAGCTTTCTTT

j_call: TRBJ2-3
v_call: TRBV30
cdr3_length: 17
d_call: TRBD2
clone_size: .
cdr3_aa: CAWSVGLAGGLADTQYF
cdr3_nt: TGTGCCTGGAGTGTGGGGCTAGCGGGAGGGCTGGCAGATACGCAGTATTTT